Listed here are 2 T cell receptor beta chains from one sample, sequenced in a study of cytomegalovirus exposure and HLA in healthy donors (TCRdb year 2017). Library preparation employed the immunoSEQ multiplex PCR assay. For the multiplex PCR, a mixture combining 60 forward primers for TCR Vbeta segments and 13 reverse primers for TCR Jbeta segments was used. Sourced from immuneACCESS, this table was stored by TCRdb with only in-frame sequences that have V and J called. A share of the clones is absent; for the studies checked, an unresolved V gene accounts for under half, and the remainder has no known explanation. The sample table lists some 85,000 clones, about 80% of them with a count of one. Jointly, the top ten make up 1.4% of the sample. Material for sequencing was PBMCs. These receptors originate from a male donor in good health and CMV-seronegative.

This clone was observed a handful of times. The rearrangement joins TRBV28 to TRBJ2-5; 8 nucleotides match TRBD1. The length of the CDR3 is 15 residues. Germline V gene sequence: CDR1 MDHEN, CDR2 SYDVKM. J was trimmed by 3 bases and V by 5 bases; bases with no gene match: 8. The chain's CDR3 is CASSTRTGFEETQYF. The CDR3 DNA sequence: TGTGCCAGCAGTACTCGGACAGGGTTTGAAGAGACCCAGTACTTC.

This clone was observed a few times. J is TRBJ2-1 and V is TRBV5-1, with 14 bases that match TRBD2. Germline V CDR1 and CDR2: SGHRS, YFSETQ. The CDR3 sequence is 17 residues long. V lost 7 bases, J lost 6 bases, and 12 bases stayed unmatched. The CDR3 loop is CASQGLAGGNGGNEQFF. The CDR3 DNA sequence: TGCGCCAGCCAAGGACTAGCGGGGGGTAATGGCGGCAATGAGCAGTTCTTC.